The text below deals with one T cell receptor beta chain. The entry originates in a study of blood T cell repertoires in COVID-19. Turning to the study itself: The United States, Italy and Spain provided the acute and convalescent COVID-19 samples. PBMCs, B-cell-depleted T cells, or T cells were the source of the cDNA or gDNA that made up the material.

Study processing details: It was from reference gene primer amplification that nucleated cell counts were estimated. Generated by immunoSEQ multiplex PCR, the TCRdb table keeps only in-frame clones and is missing some. V and J calls and clone size are those listed in that table; D and trimming were worked out from the DNA. The table includes about 180,000 clones, approximately 80% detected once. Sequencing was carried out using peripheral blood. This clonotype was sampled from a human donor in a cohort sampled during active COVID-19.

The CDR3 protein is CASSVASFSYEQYF. The CDR3 DNA is TGTGCCAGCAGCGTAGCCTCCTTCTCCTACGAGCAGTACTTC. The gene calls are TRBV9 and TRBJ2-7; D gene uncertain. With 0 bases removed from V and 0 bases from J, the gap between germline ends came to 7 bases. The CDR3 spans 14 residues. Germline V gene lookup returns CDR1 SGDLS and CDR2 YYNGEE.